The 29 T cell receptor beta chains below all came from one sample that was sequenced in a study of a mutant IDH1 vaccine in newly diagnosed glioma listed by TCRdb under 2021. The library was built by means of the immunoSEQ multiplex PCR assay. TCRdb provides this immuneACCESS table in a form limited to in-frame rearrangements. Some clones are lacking; in checked studies, under half of them reflect an unresolved V gene, and why the rest are absent is not known. The sample table lists about 48,000 clones, 70% to 85% of them with a count of one. Together, the top ten hold 6.5% to 7.5% of the sample. For these TCRs, the target antigens are not known. According to the study, the label for this sample's time point signals: week 35, safety follow-up. A 20-mer mutant IDH1 peptide at 300 micrograms in Montanide made up each vaccine dose, which was injected subcutaneously together with topical imiquimod. The specimen was PBMCs, collected from a glioma patient whose treatment included an IDH1 peptide vaccine. The receptor source for this set is a man aged 35-49 years with glioma.

The chain has TRBV5-6 and TRBJ2-7; 11 positions agree with TRBD2. CDR3 length equals 15 residues. V was clipped by 2 bases and J by 1 base; unmatched bases: 2. CDR1 and CDR2 (germline): SGHDT, YYEEEE. In DNA, the CDR3 is TGTGCCAGCAGCTTCGGACTAGCGGGTTCCTACGAGCAGTACTTC. It encodes CASSFGLAGSYEQYF.

The genes are TRBV19 and TRBJ2-7, with D perhaps matching TRBD2 (6 bases). Germline assignment: CDR1 LNHDA and CDR2 SQIVND (reference sequence). Trimming stripped 2 bases from V and 3 bases from J, with 14 bases between. The CDR3 totals 15 residues. CDR3 nucleotides: TGTGCCAGTAGTATAAGTAGCGGAGAAAGCTACGAGCAGTACTTC. Protein: CASSISSGESYEQYF.

The gene calls are TRBV7-9 and TRBJ1-2, with 7 positions matching TRBD1. CDR1 and CDR2 from the germline V gene are SEHNR and FQNEAQ (reference sequence). Unmatched junction bases numbered 7, after V lost 5 bases and J lost 1 base. CDR3 length: 15 residues. For the CDR3, the DNA is TGTGCCAGCAGCGTCCGGGACAGTATTAACTATGGCTACACCTTC. It encodes CASSVRDSINYGYTF.

The rearrangement uses TRBV5-1 and TRBJ2-5, with TRBD2 matching over 7 bases. CDR3 length: 15 amino acids. V was clipped by 4 bases and J by 2 bases; unmatched bases: 8. Per germline, CDR1 SGHRS and CDR2 YFSETQ. CDR3 nucleotides: TGCGCCAGCAGCCCCCAGCGAGCGGGACAAGAGACCCAGTACTTC. Translation gives CASSPQRAGQETQYF.

Only one count was recorded for this clone. The V and J genes are TRBV5-4 and TRBJ2-3, with unresolved D. V lost 5 bases and J lost 2, with 9 bases in between. From germline, CDR1 is SGHNT and CDR2 YYREEE (reference sequence). CDR3 length: 13 residues. The CDR3 nucleotides read TGTGCCAGCAGGAAGCCGGCCACAGATACGCAGTATTTT. The encoded protein is CASRKPATDTQYF.

The gene calls are TRBV7-9 and TRBJ1-4; 10 nucleotides align to TRBD1. V trimming: 4 bases; J trimming: 5 bases; junction bases outside the gene matches: 1. This CDR3 is 14 amino acids long. The germline CDR1 and CDR2 sequences are SEHNR and FQNEAQ (reference sequence). The CDR3 nucleotides read TGTGCCAGCAGCTCGGACAGGGGGAATGAAAAACTGTTTTTT. Residues: CASSSDRGNEKLFF.

The gene calls are TRBV5-1 and TRBJ2-1; 8 bases agree with TRBD1. Germline loops: CDR1 SGHRS, CDR2 YFSETQ. CDR3 length: 14 residues. V shed 4 bases and J 5 bases; nucleotides not matched to a gene: 5. The chain's CDR3 is CASSPGGGHNEQFF. The CDR3 DNA follows: TGCGCCAGCAGCCCAGGGGGCGGTCACAATGAGCAGTTCTTC.

CDR3 in amino acids: CASRKGQGNVGTEAFF. The CDR3 DNA reads TGTGCCAGCAGGAAGGGACAGGGGAATGTAGGGACTGAAGCTTTCTTT. The chain joins TRBV6-6 to TRBJ1-1; 10 nucleotides agree with TRBD1. CDR1 is MNHNY and CDR2 is SVGAGI in the germline V gene (reference sequence). This CDR3 spans 16 amino acids. V shed 6 bases, J shed 5 bases, and the junction held 12 bases outside the gene matches.

This clone showed up just once. The chain employs TRBV6-1 and TRBJ2-7, with 7 bases that match TRBD1. Trimming cost V 2 bases and J 13 bases; bases outside gene matches: 11. Germline CDR1 reads MNHNS; CDR2 reads SASEGT. The CDR3 runs 13 residues. DNA for the CDR3: TGTGCCAGCAGTGAAATCCAAGGACAGGACCCCTACTTC. Translation gives CASSEIQGQDPYF.

The chain is built from TRBV7-2 and TRBJ2-1, with D perhaps TRBD2 (5 bases). This CDR3 has 14 residues. V lost 5 bases and J 10 bases, leaving 18 bases between the germline ends. Germline CDR1 SGHTA, CDR2 FQGNSA. The DNA of the CDR3 is TGTGCCAGCAGCCCGGCGGGTTGGAGCAGGGAGCAGTTCTTC. This translates into CASSPAGWSREQFF.

V usage is TRBV6-6 and J usage is TRBJ2-3; TRBD1 is a possible D gene (6 bases). Germline V lookup: CDR1 MNHNY, CDR2 SVGAGI (reference sequence). CDR3 size: 13 residues. V lost 8 bases and J 4 bases, leaving 13 bases between the germline ends. CDR3 nucleotide sequence: TGTGCCAGCGACTTGGGGGCCCCAGATACGCAGTATTTT. This translates into CASDLGAPDTQYF.

This clone was counted between two and nine times. The chain has TRBV7-6 and TRBJ1-5; D remains unclear. Trimming removed 2 bases from V and 4 bases from J, with 6 bases in between. Per germline, CDR1 SGHVS and CDR2 FNYEAQ. The CDR3 runs to 13 residues. The CDR3 coding sequence is TGTGCCAGCAGCTTAAGGGCAAATCAGCCCCAGCATTTT. It is translated as CASSLRANQPQHF.

This clone was observed a handful of times. J is TRBJ2-7 and V is TRBV29-1, with a tentative D call TRBD2 (6 bases). Germline assignment: CDR1 SQVTM and CDR2 ANQGSEA. V gave up 6 bases and J gave up 1 base, with 13 bases separating them. The CDR3 runs to 13 residues. CDR3 sequence: CSVGTDTSYEQYF. As DNA, the CDR3 is TGCAGCGTGGGGACTGATACGTCCTACGAGCAGTACTTC.

The chain couples TRBV25-1 to TRBJ2-3; TRBD1 matches 8 bases. The CDR3 is made up of 14 amino acids. CDR1 is MGHDK and CDR2 is SYGVNS in the germline V gene. V lost 6 bases, J lost 6 bases, and 8 bases stayed unmatched. In DNA, the CDR3 is TGTGCCAGCAGCCGCGACAGGGGAGGCGATACGCAGTATTTT. It specifies CASSRDRGGDTQYF. Drawing the rest from reference TRBV25-1 and TRBJ2-3, the complete variable domain is EADIYQTPRYLVIGTGKKITLECSQTMGHDKMYWYQQDPGMELHLIHYSYGVNSTEKGDLSSESTVSRIRTEHFPLTLESARPSHTSQYLCASSRDRGGDTQYFGPGTRLTVL.

This chain connects TRBV19 to TRBJ1-1; D is unresolved. V dropped 5 bases and J dropped 0 bases, with 10 bases sitting between them. CDR1 LNHDA and CDR2 SQIVND come from the germline V gene (reference sequence). CDR3 length equals 14 residues. This CDR3 reads CASSPHNMNTEAFF. CDR3 coding DNA: TGTGCCAGTAGTCCCCATAACATGAACACTGAAGCTTTCTTT.

The gene calls are TRBV6-5 and TRBJ2-5, with D possibly being TRBD1 (6 bases). Trimming cost V 4 bases and J 7 bases, with 19 bases left between them. CDR1 is MNHEY and CDR2 is SVGAGI in the germline V gene. The CDR3 sequence is 15 residues long. CDR3 coding DNA: TGTGCCAGCAGTTTCTATAGGGGGACCCCGCGGACCCAGTACTTC. Amino acids: CASSFYRGTPRTQYF.

The chain is built from TRBV27 and TRBJ2-1, with D possibly matching TRBD2 (5 bases). This CDR3 region has 15 residues. Germline V gene lookup returns CDR1 MNHEY and CDR2 SMNVEV (reference sequence). Deletions cut 0 bases from V and 6 bases from J, with 12 bases between. The CDR3 nucleotides read TGTGCCAGCAGTTTATCTGGCCTGGGGAGCAATGAGCAGTTCTTC. Its protein is CASSLSGLGSNEQFF.

The chain links TRBV29-1 to TRBJ2-7, with 8 bases identical to TRBD1. The junction had 9 bases not matched to a gene; V was cut back by 7 bases and J by 4 bases. Per germline, CDR1 SQVTM and CDR2 ANQGSEA. CDR3 length: 13 residues. The chain's CDR3 is CSGGQGAGYEQYF. CDR3 bases: TGCAGCGGTGGGCAGGGGGCAGGGTACGAGCAGTACTTC.

This sequence joins TRBV2 and TRBJ1-1; D is perhaps TRBD1 (5 bases). Germline V CDR1 and CDR2: SNHLY, FYNNEI. Trimming stripped 7 bases from V and 5 bases from J, with 17 bases between. The CDR3 is 14 residues long. The CDR3 DNA follows: TGTGCCAGCAAACGGGAGGGGTCTCTAACTGAAGCTTTCTTT. This sequence encodes CASKREGSLTEAFF.

The chain employs TRBV6-1 and TRBJ2-2, with 9 bases that match TRBD1. Germline V gene lookup returns CDR1 MNHNS and CDR2 SASEGT. CDR3 size: 16 residues. After removal of 4 bases from V and 2 bases from J, the junction contained 5 bases not matched to a gene. CDR3 loop: CASSGNRGPNTGELFF. CDR3 DNA: TGTGCCAGCAGTGGAAACAGGGGGCCAAACACCGGGGAGCTGTTTTTT.

The V call is TRBV6-6, the J call TRBJ2-6; D is uncertain. The V gene's germline CDR1 is MNHNY and CDR2 SVGAGI (reference sequence). V was shortened by 0 bases and J by 4 bases, with 7 bases between the two germline ends. The CDR3 spans 15 residues. CDR3 protein: CASSYSNTGANVLTF. For the CDR3, the DNA is TGTGCCAGCAGTTACTCGAACACCGGGGCCAACGTCCTGACTTTC.

The rearrangement links TRBV18 to TRBJ2-7; D possibly corresponds to TRBD2 (6 bases). V was shortened by 3 bases and J by 4 bases, with 7 bases between the two germline ends. Germline CDR1 is KGHSH and CDR2 is LQKENI. This CDR3 comprises 12 residues. CDR3 DNA: TGTGCCAGCTCACCCGGGACTTACGAGCAGTACTTC. This sequence encodes CASSPGTYEQYF.

The chain's CDR3 is CASSRGREETQYF. The CDR3 region has the DNA TGTGCCAGCAGTAGGGGACGGGAAGAGACCCAGTACTTC. The V and J genes are TRBV2 and TRBJ2-5; D assignment may be TRBD1 or TRBD2 (5 bases each). This CDR3 region has 13 residues. Germline V gives CDR1 SNHLY, CDR2 FYNNEI. With 5 bases removed from V and 3 bases from J, the gap between germline ends came to 10 bases.

About this clone: An end of the junction differs from the germline gene, which may be a read error. The CDR3 loop is CASSPGGSYTGELFF. The CDR3 nucleotides read TGTGCTAGCAGCCCAGGGGGCTCGTACACCGGGGAGCTGTTTTTT. J is TRBJ2-2 and V is TRBV7-7; 8 nucleotides agree with TRBD1. Germline values: CDR1 SSHAT, CDR2 FNYEAQ (reference sequence). CDR3 length equals 15 residues.

The chain recombines TRBV2 with TRBJ2-7, with 8 bases that match TRBD2. The CDR3 contains 14 residues. CDR1 and CDR2 from the germline V gene are SNHLY and FYNNEI. V lost 3 bases, J lost 6 bases, and 7 bases stayed unmatched. Here the CDR3 reads CASSDVGGAGEQYF. The CDR3 nucleotides are TGTGCCAGCAGTGATGTCGGGGGGGCCGGCGAGCAGTACTTC.

The chain uses TRBV5-5 and TRBJ1-1; maybe TRBD1 (6 bases). CDR1 is SGHKS and CDR2 is YYEKEE in the germline V gene (reference sequence). V was cut by 6 bases and J by 8 bases, with 11 bases left in between. This CDR3 is built from 11 residues. The CDR3 loop reads CASTTGTEAFF. In nucleotides, the CDR3 is TGTGCCAGCACCACCGGGACAGAAGCTTTCTTT.

The table lists this clone with a count of one. The J gene is TRBJ1-2, the V gene TRBV21-1; no DNA check was done on the table's D call, TRBD1. TRBV21-1 is a documented pseudogene. This CDR3 spans 13 amino acids. The CDR3: CASSQGAAYGYTF. CDR3 nucleotide sequence: TGTGCCAGCAGCCAGGGGGCGGCCTATGGCTACACCTTC.

The chain joins TRBV5-1 to TRBJ2-1, with D possibly matching TRBD1 (5 bases). This CDR3 has 13 amino acids. From germline, CDR1 is SGHRS and CDR2 YFSETQ. The V gene lost 4 bases and the J gene lost 4 bases, with 9 bases spanning the gap. CDR3 in amino acids: CASSVDRYNEQFF. Written as DNA, the CDR3 is TGCGCCAGCAGCGTCGACAGATACAATGAGCAGTTCTTC.

The J gene is TRBJ1-2, the V gene TRBV2; 9 nucleotides align to TRBD1. Germline CDR1 and CDR2: SNHLY and FYNNEI. The CDR3 runs 14 residues. V was pared by 6 bases and J by 2 bases, with 4 bases of the junction left unmatched. CDR3 amino acids: CASSSGTGNYGYTF. DNA of the CDR3: TGTGCCAGCAGCTCCGGGACAGGGAACTATGGCTACACCTTC.